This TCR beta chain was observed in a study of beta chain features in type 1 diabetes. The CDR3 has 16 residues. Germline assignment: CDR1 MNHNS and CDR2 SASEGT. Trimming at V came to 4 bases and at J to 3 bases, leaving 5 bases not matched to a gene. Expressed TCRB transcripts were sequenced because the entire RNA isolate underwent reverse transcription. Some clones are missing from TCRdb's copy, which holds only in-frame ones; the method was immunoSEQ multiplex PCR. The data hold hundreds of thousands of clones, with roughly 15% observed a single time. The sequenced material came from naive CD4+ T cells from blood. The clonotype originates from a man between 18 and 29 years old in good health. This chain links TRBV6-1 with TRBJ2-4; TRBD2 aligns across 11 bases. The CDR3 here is CASSGLAGRSKNIQYF. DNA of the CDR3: TGTGCCAGCAGTGGACTAGCGGGGCGGAGCAAAAACATTCAGTACTTC.